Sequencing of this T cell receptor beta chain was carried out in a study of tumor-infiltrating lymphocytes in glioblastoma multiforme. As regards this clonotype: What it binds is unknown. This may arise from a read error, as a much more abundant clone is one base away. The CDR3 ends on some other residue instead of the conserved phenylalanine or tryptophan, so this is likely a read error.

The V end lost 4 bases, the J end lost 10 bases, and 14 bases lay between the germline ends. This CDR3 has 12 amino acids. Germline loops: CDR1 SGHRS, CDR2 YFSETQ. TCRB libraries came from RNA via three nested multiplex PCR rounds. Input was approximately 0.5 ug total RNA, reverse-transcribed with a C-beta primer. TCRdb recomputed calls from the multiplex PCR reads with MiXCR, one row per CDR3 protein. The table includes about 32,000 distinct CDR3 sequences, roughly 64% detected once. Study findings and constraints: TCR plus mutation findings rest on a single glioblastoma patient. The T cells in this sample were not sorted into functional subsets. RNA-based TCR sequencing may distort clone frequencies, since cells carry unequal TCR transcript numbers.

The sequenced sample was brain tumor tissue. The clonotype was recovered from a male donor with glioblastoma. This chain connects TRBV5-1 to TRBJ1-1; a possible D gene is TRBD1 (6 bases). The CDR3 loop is CASSISGDRAFS. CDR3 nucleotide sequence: TGCGCCAGCAGCATATCAGGGGATAGAGCTTTCTCT.